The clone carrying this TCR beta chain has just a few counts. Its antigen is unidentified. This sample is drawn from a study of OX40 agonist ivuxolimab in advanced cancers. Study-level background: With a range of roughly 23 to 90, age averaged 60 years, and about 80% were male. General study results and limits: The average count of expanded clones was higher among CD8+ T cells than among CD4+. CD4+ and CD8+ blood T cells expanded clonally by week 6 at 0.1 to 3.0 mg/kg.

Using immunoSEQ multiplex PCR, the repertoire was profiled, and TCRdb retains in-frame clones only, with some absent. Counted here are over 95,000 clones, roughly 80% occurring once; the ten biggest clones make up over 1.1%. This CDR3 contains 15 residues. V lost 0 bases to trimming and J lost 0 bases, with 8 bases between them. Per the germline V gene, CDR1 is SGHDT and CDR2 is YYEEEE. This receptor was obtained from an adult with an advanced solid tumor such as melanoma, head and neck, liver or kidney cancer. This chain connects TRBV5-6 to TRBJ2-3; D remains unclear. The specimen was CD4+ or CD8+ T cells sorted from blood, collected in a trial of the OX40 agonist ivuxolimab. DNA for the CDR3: TGTGCCAGCAGCTTGGGACCCCGAAGCACAGATACGCAGTATTTT. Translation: CASSLGPRSTDTQYF.